The following is a T cell receptor beta chain sequence with its context. Its antigen is still unknown. These data belong to a study of CD8 T cells in ankylosing spondylitis. Study-wide results and caveats: The study identified a TCR beta motif of several highly homologous variants that appeared characteristic of ankylosing spondylitis blood. Relatively scarce in peripheral blood, disease-linked clones were CD8+.

TCRdb reprocessed the 5' RACE reads via MiXCR and lists one record per CDR3 protein. The sample has 350,000 to 550,000 distinct CDR3 sequences, 25% to 30% seen once; the top ten hold 0.85% to 1%. From germline, CDR1 is DFQATT and CDR2 SNEGSKA (reference sequence). The CDR3 is 13 amino acids. Deletions cut 0 bases from V and 13 bases from J, with 15 bases between. This chain joins TRBV20-1 and TRBJ1-4, with D possibly TRBD1 on 6 matching bases. This clonotype was obtained from a male donor with ankylosing spondylitis. Material: blood, either unsorted or a sorted T cell fraction (not recorded which). The CDR3 bases are TGCAGTGCTAGAGACCTTGCGGGGGGGCCACTGTTTTTT. Translating gives CSARDLAGGPLFF.